This is a list of T cell receptor beta chains from one sample in a study of shared clonotypes between healthy human individuals. Some clones are missing from TCRdb's copy, which holds only in-frame ones; the method was immunoSEQ multiplex PCR. The data show 550,000 to 800,000 clones, approximately 79% seen once. Input material: memory CD4+ T cells sorted from blood. Every receptor here comes from a woman younger than 45 in good health. CDR3s include the opening cysteine and the closing phenylalanine or tryptophan. Fields, in order: J gene, V gene, clone size, D gene, CDR3 DNA, CDR3 protein. A D gene is named only where the DNA matches it firmly. Size tells how often a clone was seen (once, few, many) or the class of an expanded clone, and some rows leave it out.

>TRBJ2-2|TRBV5-1|-|TRBD1
TGCGCCAGCAGCTTGGTTTGGGCTGGACAGGGGAACACCGGGGAGCTGTTTTTT
CASSLVWAGQGNTGELFF
>TRBJ1-1|TRBV9|-|-
TGTGCCAGCAGCGGAGCGATGAACACTGAAGCTTTCTTT
CASSGAMNTEAFF
>TRBJ2-6|TRBV29-1|-|-
TGCAGCGTGCGGGACGGCTCTGGGGCCAACGTCCTGACTTTC
CSVRDGSGANVLTF
>TRBJ1-5|TRBV6-1|-|-
TGTGCCAGCGCCCCGACAGGTAACTATCAGCCCCAGCATTTT
CASAPTGNYQPQHF
>TRBJ2-1|TRBV6-7|-|-
TGTGGGGACGGGATAGGGTACGGGCAGTTCTTC
CGDGIGYGQFF
>TRBJ2-1|TRBV5-4|few|-
TGTGCCAGCAGCTTGGGGGGCCTAGGCTATGAGCAGTTCTTC
CASSLGGLGYEQFF
>TRBJ2-1|TRBV19|few|-
TGTGCCAGTAGGGCTTACGGAAATGAGCAGTTCTTC
CASRAYGNEQFF
>TRBJ2-7|TRBV5-4|-|-
TGTGCCAGCAGTTATTTCCAAAGCTACGAGCAGTACTTC
CASSYFQSYEQYF
>TRBJ2-5|TRBV5-1|-|TRBD2
TGCGCCAGCTCAAGACTAGCGGGAGAGGGAGAGACCCAGTACTTC
CASSRLAGEGETQYF
>TRBJ1-2|TRBV6-5|-|-
TGTGCCAGCAGTTACCTTCCAGGGTACTATGGCTACACCTTC
CASSYLPGYYGYTF
>TRBJ2-4|TRBV18|-|-
TGTGCCAGCTCACCAACGGGCCAATCTGGGGACATTCAGTACTTC
CASSPTGQSGDIQYF
>TRBJ1-5|TRBV7-9|many|TRBD1
TGTGCCAGCAGCCTGGGACAGGGGGTTAATCAGCCCCAGCATTTT
CASSLGQGVNQPQHF
>TRBJ2-5|TRBV4-1|-|TRBD1
TGCGCCAGCAGCCAAGATCGCGACAGGGTATTCGAGACCCAGTACTTC
CASSQDRDRVFETQYF
>TRBJ2-5|TRBV28|-|-
TGTGCCACCCGGCGGGATCTAGAGACCCAGTACTTC
CATRRDLETQYF
>TRBJ2-6|TRBV6-5|-|-
TGTGCCAGCAGTCGGAGTGGGGCCAACGTCCTGACTTTC
CASSRSGANVLTF
>TRBJ1-2|TRBV5-1|-|TRBD1
TGCGCCAGCAGCAACGGACAGGGGGCTCTTGGCTACACCTTC
CASSNGQGALGYTF
>TRBJ2-5|TRBV7-6|-|-
TGTGCCAGCAGCTTAGCCGGTTTTACCACGGAGACCCAGTACTTC
CASSLAGFTTETQYF
>TRBJ2-7|TRBV6-1|-|-
TGTGCCAGCAGTGAGAGGGGTTACGAGCAGTACTTC
CASSERGYEQYF
>TRBJ2-3|TRBV19|once|TRBD1
TGTGCCAGTAGTCGAGGGGGACAGAGCACAGATACGCAGTATTTT
CASSRGGQSTDTQYF
>TRBJ1-1|TRBV30|-|-
TGTGCCGGACAACCCAACACTGAAGCTTTCTTT
CAGQPNTEAFF
>TRBJ2-7|TRBV2|-|TRBD2
TGTGCCAGCAGTGAAGCTGAACTAGCGACCTACGAGCAGTACTTC
CASSEAELATYEQYF